The 21 T cell receptor beta chains reported below all come from one sample, sequenced in a study of CD8+ T cells in alopecia areata. RNA extraction and reverse transcription yielded cDNA as sequencing template. The assay was immunoSEQ multiplex PCR, and TCRdb's table has in-frame clones only and misses some. The repertoire holds around 65,000 clones, with about 45% as singletons. The source was CD8+ T cells sorted from blood, collected at week 0. These receptors were obtained from a human donor with alopecia areata.

The table lists this clone with a few counts. The chain recombines TRBV7-9 with TRBJ2-1, with D possibly being TRBD1 (6 bases). The CDR3 runs 14 residues. The V end was cut by 3 bases, the J end by 4 bases, with 10 bases between. Germline CDR1 SEHNR, CDR2 FQNEAQ (reference sequence). The CDR3 sequence is CASSFPGQYNEQFF. The CDR3 DNA is TGTGCCAGCAGCTTCCCCGGACAGTACAATGAGCAGTTCTTC.

This clone was observed a few times. This sequence joins TRBV29-1 and TRBJ2-5; 7 positions match TRBD1. Germline loops: CDR1 SQVTM, CDR2 ANQGSEA. The CDR3 loop spans 15 amino acids. V shed 1 base, J shed 3 bases, and the junction held 8 bases outside the gene matches. CDR3 DNA: TGCAGCGTTGAAGCCGCCGGGACAGAAAAAGAGACCCAGTACTTC. Protein: CSVEAAGTEKETQYF.

This clone has more than one count but fewer than ten. V gene TRBV7-9 combines with J gene TRBJ2-1, with no clear D. V shed 1 base and J shed 9 bases, with 7 bases lying between them. This CDR3 contains 12 residues. CDR1 SEHNR and CDR2 FQNEAQ come from the germline V gene (reference sequence). The CDR3 is CASSLVLTEQFF. CDR3 DNA: TGTGCCAGCAGCTTAGTCCTGACTGAGCAGTTCTTC.

The chain employs TRBV6-5 and TRBJ2-3; D not certain. Trimming shortened V by 3 bases and J by 1 base, and 14 bases separated the two germline ends. The CDR3 contains 16 residues. The germline V gene has CDR1 MNHEY and CDR2 SVGAGI. This CDR3 is CASSYSAGQGTDTQYF. CDR3 bases: TGTGCCAGCAGTTATTCGGCAGGTCAGGGCACAGATACGCAGTATTTT.

This clone has just a few counts. The chain links TRBV28 to TRBJ2-7; 7 bases map to TRBD1. Trimming at V came to 6 bases and at J to 9 bases, leaving 11 bases not matched to a gene. CDR3 size: 13 residues. Germline values: CDR1 MDHEN, CDR2 SYDVKM. The CDR3: CASSPGTVPPQYF. The CDR3 nucleotides read TGTGCCAGCAGCCCAGGGACAGTCCCGCCGCAGTACTTC.

J is TRBJ2-7 and V is TRBV29-1; D ambiguous. V lost 5 bases and J lost 3, with 5 bases in between. CDR1 is SQVTM and CDR2 is ANQGSEA in the germline V gene. The CDR3 extends over 10 amino acids. The CDR3 here is CSVLVYEQYF. The CDR3, as DNA: TGCAGCGTTCTAGTCTACGAGCAGTACTTC.

This clone has just one count. The CDR3 loop is CASRETGELFF. The CDR3 DNA reads TGCGCCAGCAGAGAAACCGGGGAGCTGTTTTTT. The chain combines TRBV5-1 with TRBJ2-2; no definite D call. The CDR3 spans 11 residues. Between the trimmed V and J ends, which lost 5 bases and 5 bases, there was a span of 4 bases. From germline, CDR1 is SGHRS and CDR2 YFSETQ. Drawing the rest from reference TRBV5-1 and TRBJ2-2, the complete variable domain is KAGVTQTPRYLIKTRGQQVTLSCSPISGHRSVSWYQQTPGQGLQFLFEYFSETQRNKGNFPGRFSGRQFSNSRSEMNVSTLELGDSALYLCASRETGELFFGEGSRLTVL.

The genes are TRBV29-1 and TRBJ1-2; D unclear. The CDR3 has 12 residues. Germline V gene sequence: CDR1 SQVTM, CDR2 ANQGSEA. Between the trimmed V and J ends, which lost 6 bases and 2 bases, there was a span of 10 bases. The CDR3 coding sequence is TGCAGCGTGTGGGGAGAGAACTATGGCTACACCTTC. Translating it yields CSVWGENYGYTF. Combining the CDR3 with reference TRBV29-1 and TRBJ1-2 gives the whole variable domain SAVISQKPSRDICQRGTSLTIQCQVDSQVTMMFWYRQQPGQSLTLIATANQGSEATYESGFVIDKFPISRPNLTFSTLTVSNMSPEDSSIYLCSVWGENYGYTFGSGTRLTVV.

In its sample, this clone ranks as medium-sized (0.01 to 0.1%). Other nucleotide sequences from this sample produce the same CDR3. The V and J genes are TRBV27 and TRBJ2-2; no definite D call. CDR3 length: 12 amino acids. The V end was cut by 4 bases, the J end by 2 bases, with 2 bases between. CDR1 is MNHEY, CDR2 SMNVEV, per germline (reference sequence). The DNA of the CDR3 is TGTGCCAGCAGTTCTAACACCGGGGAGCTGTTTTTT. The encoded protein is CASSSNTGELFF.

This chain connects TRBV4-1 to TRBJ2-2; D possibly uses TRBD1 or TRBD2 (6 bases each). This CDR3 comprises 16 residues. V was clipped by 0 bases and J by 7 bases, with 15 bases between them. Germline CDR1 reads MGHRA; CDR2 reads YSYEKL. CDR3 residues: CASSQDPRGRNGELFF. DNA of the CDR3: TGCGCCAGCAGCCAAGATCCCCGGGGGCGCAACGGGGAGCTGTTTTTT.

This clone appeared a few times. The V gene is TRBV29-1, the J gene TRBJ2-5; D is perhaps TRBD2 (5 bases). The CDR3 spans 12 residues. From germline, CDR1 is SQVTM and CDR2 ANQGSEA. Between the trimmed V and J ends, which lost 3 bases and 4 bases, there was a span of 9 bases. CDR3 nucleotides: TGCAGCGTTGATCCTAGCCTAGAGACCCAGTACTTC. It translates to CSVDPSLETQYF.

The chain uses TRBV4-1 and TRBJ2-7; the D gene is possibly TRBD1 (7 bases). CDR3 length: 16 amino acids. Germline V gene data show CDR1 as MGHRA and CDR2 as YSYEKL. V lost 2 bases, J lost 6 bases, and 20 bases lay in between. The CDR3 reads CASSQLHRGGKAEQYF. For the CDR3, the DNA is TGCGCCAGCAGCCAACTACACAGGGGAGGAAAGGCCGAGCAGTACTTC.

V gene TRBV11-2 combines with J gene TRBJ2-7; D is tentatively TRBD1 or TRBD2 (6 bases each). The V gene lost 0 bases and the J gene lost 6 bases, with 15 bases spanning the gap. CDR3 size: 15 residues. CDR1 and CDR2 from the germline V gene are SGHAT and FQNNGV. The CDR3 here is CASSLDVGGRGEQYF. The DNA of the CDR3 is TGTGCCAGCAGCTTAGATGTCGGGGGCAGGGGCGAGCAGTACTTC.

This chain joins TRBV7-9 and TRBJ2-3; D remains unclear. The V end was cut by 6 bases, the J end by 2 bases, with 6 bases between. The CDR3 spans 12 residues. Germline V CDR1 and CDR2: SEHNR, FQNEAQ (reference sequence). The DNA for the CDR3 is TGTGCCAGCAGGGATCACACAGATACGCAGTATTTT. As protein: CASRDHTDTQYF.

This chain joins TRBV27 and TRBJ2-1; a possible D gene is TRBD2 (6 bases). Germline loops: CDR1 MNHEY, CDR2 SMNVEV (reference sequence). Trimming removed 5 bases from V and 12 bases from J, with 23 bases in between. This CDR3 is built from 15 residues. Written as DNA, the CDR3 is TGTGCCAGCAGTGACAATCCCGGGACTCCTGTGGGGCAGTTCTTC. Amino acid sequence: CASSDNPGTPVGQFF.

The rearrangement uses TRBV15 and TRBJ2-3; TRBD2 agrees at 7 bases. Germline V gene sequence: CDR1 LNHNV, CDR2 YYDKDF (reference sequence). This CDR3 comprises 17 residues. Losses at the gene ends were 0 bases for V and 3 bases for J; bases not matched to a gene: 9. The CDR3 DNA is TGTGCCACCAGCAGAGATCGAGGGAGGGCCATTACAGATACGCAGTATTTT. As protein: CATSRDRGRAITDTQYF.

V and J are TRBV6-6 and TRBJ2-2; D gene uncertain. Germline V lookup: CDR1 MNHNY, CDR2 SVGAGI (reference sequence). V lost 4 bases and J lost 2, with 5 bases in between. This CDR3 comprises 13 residues. The CDR3 DNA reads as TGTGCCAGCAGTTTCACCAACACCGGGGAGCTGTTTTTT. It translates to CASSFTNTGELFF.

The V gene is TRBV14, the J gene TRBJ2-1, with no clear D. The CDR3 has 19 residues. Trimming left V 8 bases short and J 2 bases short, with 28 bases between. Germline V gene data show CDR1 as SGHDN and CDR2 as FVKESK. The CDR3 DNA is TGTGCCAGCTCCTTCCAGGCTAACGCTTTTGGGTATCCCTACAATGAGCAGTTCTTC. It translates to CASSFQANAFGYPYNEQFF. The variable domain in full, with the rest retrieved from reference TRBV14 and TRBJ2-1, is EAGVTQFPSHSVIEKGQTVTLRCDPISGHDNLYWYRRVMGKEIKFLLHFVKESKQDESGMPNNRFLAERTGGTYSTLKVQPAELEDSGVYFCASSFQANAFGYPYNEQFFGPGTRLTVL.

This chain connects TRBV25-1 to TRBJ2-7, with 8 positions matching TRBD1. This CDR3 has 13 amino acids. The germline gives CDR1 MGHDK, CDR2 SYGVNS. With 9 bases clipped from V and 4 bases from J, the junction kept 8 bases outside the gene matches. CDR3 nucleotide sequence: TGTGCCAGTGCCGGGACAGGTGTTTACGAGCAGTACTTC. Its protein is CASAGTGVYEQYF.

This clone was observed once. The V gene is TRBV7-2, the J gene TRBJ2-5; D gene unclear. Trimming removed 2 bases from V and 2 bases from J, with 0 bases in between. The germline CDR1 and CDR2 sequences are SGHTA and FQGNSA. This CDR3 is 11 amino acids long. CDR3: CASSLQETQYF. CDR3 DNA: TGTGCCAGCAGCTTACAAGAGACCCAGTACTTC. Full variable domain (outside the CDR3, taken from reference TRBV7-2 and TRBJ2-5): GAGVSQSPSNKVTEKGKDVELRCDPISGHTALYWYRQSLGQGLEFLIYFQGNSAPDKSGLPSDRFSAERTGGSVSTLTIQRTQQEDSAVYLCASSLQETQYFGPGTRLLVL.

This chain connects TRBV18 to TRBJ2-7, with D unclear. The CDR3 is 14 residues long. Looked up from germline, CDR1 is KGHSH and CDR2 is LQKENI. Trimming cost V 0 bases and J 1 base, with 7 bases left between them. The CDR3 DNA sequence: TGTGCCAGCTCACCACCCGACACTTCCTACGAGCAGTACTTC. It translates to CASSPPDTSYEQYF.